This TCR beta chain was found in a study of blood T cell repertoires in COVID-19. Turning to the study itself: Nucleic acid was either cDNA or gDNA, and it came from T cells, B-cell-depleted T cells, or PBMCs.

Original processing methods: Amplified reference gene primers provided the basis for estimating nucleated cell counts. Some clones are missing from TCRdb's copy, which holds only in-frame ones; the method was immunoSEQ multiplex PCR. The D gene and trimming were derived from the DNA, and the V and J assignments and clone size from that table. The sample contains approximately 33,000 clones, 70% to 90% of which appear only once. Per the germline V gene, CDR1 is LNHDA and CDR2 is SQIVND (reference sequence). The CDR3 is 16 residues long. The germline V and J ends were trimmed by 0 bases and 2 bases, with 11 bases remaining between them.

The sequencing sample was made of peripheral blood. The sequence came from a man aged 60 to 69 with COVID-19, enrolled during active disease. The chain is built from TRBV19 and TRBJ2-1; the D is unclear. The chain's CDR3 is CASSIEPQRPYNEQFF. As DNA, the CDR3 is TGTGCCAGTAGTATAGAGCCGCAGAGGCCCTACAATGAGCAGTTCTTC.